Listed below are T cell receptor beta chains from one sample, sequenced in a study of blood T cell repertoires in COVID-19. Profiled with immunoSEQ multiplex PCR; TCRdb holds only in-frame clones, not every one. The data hold under 250,000 clones, with about 80% observed a single time. The sequenced material came from peripheral blood. The receptors derive from an elderly man with acute or convalescent COVID-19. Each CDR3 is given with its conserved first and last residue. A D gene is named only where the DNA matches it firmly. Clone size, where shown, is once, few, many, or a class for clones that have expanded.

J gene: TRBJ2-1
D gene: TRBD1
V gene: TRBV7-2
clone size: .
CDR3 length: 15
CDR3 DNA: TGTGCCAGCAGCGCTACCGGGACAGGGTTCAACGAGCAGTTCTTC
CDR3 protein: CASSATGTGFNEQFF

J gene: TRBJ1-5
D gene: .
V gene: TRBV7-2
clone size: .
CDR3 length: 13
CDR3 DNA: TGTGCCAGCACCCCGGACAGTCGGCAGCCCCAGCATTTT
CDR3 protein: CASTPDSRQPQHF

J gene: TRBJ2-2
D gene: .
V gene: TRBV18
clone size: .
CDR3 length: 15
CDR3 DNA: TGTGCCAGCTCACCTACTACTCCTCCTGCCGGGGAGCTGTTTTTT
CDR3 protein: CASSPTTPPAGELFF

J gene: TRBJ1-2
D gene: TRBD1
V gene: TRBV5-1
clone size: once
CDR3 length: 15
CDR3 DNA: TGCGCCAGCAGCTTACCGACAGGGGGCGAGGGTGGCTACACCTTC
CDR3 protein: CASSLPTGGEGGYTF

J gene: TRBJ2-1
D gene: .
V gene: TRBV18
clone size: .
CDR3 length: 17
CDR3 DNA: TGTGCCAGCTCACCACCGGGGCAGGGGTTGTTCTACAATGAGCAGTTCTTC
CDR3 protein: CASSPPGQGLFYNEQFF

J gene: TRBJ1-2
D gene: .
V gene: TRBV5-4
clone size: .
CDR3 length: 16
CDR3 DNA: TGTGCCAGCAGCTTGGCCCACAGAGTTACTAACTATGGCTACACCTTC
CDR3 protein: CASSLAHRVTNYGYTF

J gene: TRBJ1-5
D gene: .
V gene: TRBV6-5
clone size: .
CDR3 length: 14
CDR3 DNA: TGTGCCAGCAGTTACTCAGGGGGGGTCCAGCCCCAGCATTTT
CDR3 protein: CASSYSGGVQPQHF

J gene: TRBJ2-1
D gene: TRBD1
V gene: TRBV28
clone size: .
CDR3 length: 14
CDR3 DNA: TGTGCCAGCAGTCAGGGGACAGGGGGCAATGAGCAGTTCTTC
CDR3 protein: CASSQGTGGNEQFF

J gene: TRBJ1-1
D gene: TRBD1
V gene: TRBV5-1
clone size: .
CDR3 length: 19
CDR3 DNA: TGCGCCAGCAGCTTAGGGGGCTTCGGAGGATCAAACATGAACACTGAAGCTTTCTTT
CDR3 protein: CASSLGGFGGSNMNTEAFF

J gene: TRBJ2-7
D gene: .
V gene: TRBV5-1
clone size: .
CDR3 length: 16
CDR3 DNA: TGCGCCAGCAGCTACGCAGACACAAAAAGCACCTACGAGCAGTACTTC
CDR3 protein: CASSYADTKSTYEQYF

J gene: TRBJ2-6
D gene: TRBD1
V gene: TRBV3-1/TRBV3-2
clone size: .
CDR3 length: 17
CDR3 DNA: TGTGCCAGCAGCCAATGGGGACAGGGCTCTGGGGCCAACGTCCTGACTTTC
CDR3 protein: CASSQWGQGSGANVLTF

J gene: TRBJ1-2
D gene: TRBD1
V gene: TRBV5-1
clone size: .
CDR3 length: 14
CDR3 DNA: TGCGCCAGCAGCTTGGGAGACAGGGCGCTTGGCTACACCTTC
CDR3 protein: CASSLGDRALGYTF

J gene: TRBJ1-5
D gene: .
V gene: TRBV28
clone size: .
CDR3 length: 15
CDR3 DNA: TGTGCCAGCAGCTCCCCGGCCGGGGGCAATCAGCCCCAGCATTTT
CDR3 protein: CASSSPAGGNQPQHF

J gene: TRBJ2-4
D gene: .
V gene: TRBV2
clone size: .
CDR3 length: 16
CDR3 DNA: TGTGCCAGCAGTCAAGACGGGACTGTAGCCAAAAACATTCAGTACTTC
CDR3 protein: CASSQDGTVAKNIQYF

J gene: TRBJ2-1
D gene: .
V gene: TRBV7-3
clone size: .
CDR3 length: 15
CDR3 DNA: TGTGCCAGCAGCTTAAAAGGGGCTTCCTACAATGAGCAGTTCTTC
CDR3 protein: CASSLKGASYNEQFF

J gene: TRBJ2-3
D gene: TRBD2
V gene: TRBV6-5
clone size: .
CDR3 length: 15
CDR3 DNA: TGTGCCAGCAGGAGGACTAGCGGGCGTACAGATACGCAGTATTTT
CDR3 protein: CASRRTSGRTDTQYF

J gene: TRBJ2-2
D gene: TRBD2
V gene: TRBV19
clone size: .
CDR3 length: 16
CDR3 DNA: TGTGCCAGTAGACCGACTAGCGGGAGGGCCTTCGGGGAGCTGTTTTTT
CDR3 protein: CASRPTSGRAFGELFF

J gene: TRBJ2-2
D gene: TRBD1
V gene: TRBV25-1
clone size: .
CDR3 length: 15
CDR3 DNA: TGTGCCAGCAGACCCGGACAGGTGGGCACCGGGGAGCTGTTTTTT
CDR3 protein: CASRPGQVGTGELFF

J gene: TRBJ1-2
D gene: .
V gene: TRBV5-1
clone size: .
CDR3 length: 14
CDR3 DNA: TGCGCCAGCAGCTTGCAAGACACGGCCTATGGCTACACCTTC
CDR3 protein: CASSLQDTAYGYTF

J gene: TRBJ1-6
D gene: TRBD1
V gene: TRBV10-3
clone size: .
CDR3 length: 20
CDR3 DNA: TGTGCCATCAGTGAGCCCGTGCCCCTCGGGACAGAAAGGGGGAATTCACCCCTCCACTTT
CDR3 protein: CAISEPVPLGTERGNSPLHF

J gene: TRBJ1-4
D gene: TRBD1
V gene: TRBV19
clone size: .
CDR3 length: 15
CDR3 DNA: TGTGCCAGTAGTGGGCCGGGACAGGGGAATGAAAAACTGTTTTTT
CDR3 protein: CASSGPGQGNEKLFF

J gene: TRBJ1-1
D gene: .
V gene: TRBV18
clone size: .
CDR3 length: 15
CDR3 DNA: TGTGCCAGCTCACCGGGGCAGGGTAAGAACACTGAAGCTTTCTTT
CDR3 protein: CASSPGQGKNTEAFF

J gene: TRBJ2-3
D gene: .
V gene: TRBV19
clone size: .
CDR3 length: 17
CDR3 DNA: TGTGCCAGTAGTATAGATCGTCAGATCATGAGCACAGATACGCAGTATTTT
CDR3 protein: CASSIDRQIMSTDTQYF

J gene: TRBJ1-2
D gene: TRBD1
V gene: TRBV9
clone size: .
CDR3 length: 13
CDR3 DNA: TGTGCCAGCAGCGCGACAGGGGGCTATGGCTACACCTTC
CDR3 protein: CASSATGGYGYTF

J gene: TRBJ1-2
D gene: .
V gene: TRBV5-4
clone size: few
CDR3 length: 15
CDR3 DNA: TGTGCCAGCAGCTTGAATCGAGGCCTCGACTATGGCTACACCTTC
CDR3 protein: CASSLNRGLDYGYTF

J gene: TRBJ1-3
D gene: .
V gene: TRBV19
clone size: .
CDR3 length: 15
CDR3 DNA: TGTGCCAGTAGTATATTGGGTCCCGGGGTGAACACCATATATTTT
CDR3 protein: CASSILGPGVNTIYF

J gene: TRBJ2-3
D gene: .
V gene: TRBV6-1
clone size: .
CDR3 length: 17
CDR3 DNA: TGTGCCAGCAGTGAAGCTCTAGGAGGGGGCAACACAGATACGCAGTATTTT
CDR3 protein: CASSEALGGGNTDTQYF

J gene: TRBJ1-2
D gene: .
V gene: TRBV28
clone size: .
CDR3 length: 14
CDR3 DNA: TGTGCCAGCCGGATCGGAGGGATAAACTATGGCTACACCTTC
CDR3 protein: CASRIGGINYGYTF

J gene: TRBJ2-5
D gene: TRBD2
V gene: TRBV2
clone size: .
CDR3 length: 16
CDR3 DNA: TGTGCCAGCAGTGGAGCGGCTAGCGGGAGGACGGGGACCCAGTACTTC
CDR3 protein: CASSGAASGRTGTQYF

J gene: TRBJ1-4
D gene: TRBD1
V gene: TRBV28
clone size: .
CDR3 length: 15
CDR3 DNA: TGTGCCAGCAGTCTAGACAGGGTAACTAATGAAAAACTGTTTTTT
CDR3 protein: CASSLDRVTNEKLFF

J gene: TRBJ2-3
D gene: TRBD1
V gene: TRBV10-3
clone size: once
CDR3 length: 16
CDR3 DNA: TGTGCCATCAGTACCAAAGACAGGGCTTTTACAGATACGCAGTATTTT
CDR3 protein: CAISTKDRAFTDTQYF